What follows describes a single TCR beta chain. The antigen this receptor binds is unknown. No qualities accompany the bases; no much larger clone lies one base away. This sample also contains other DNA sequences that code for the same CDR3. Libraries were made using the immunoSEQ multiplex PCR assay. Approximately 100,000 TCR templates per sample were assayed on the deep sequencing platform. Genomic DNA extracted from sorted T cells was the material used for TCRbeta CDR3 sequencing. The authors processed their data as follows. The R programming language was used for clonal analysis of TCRbeta CDR3 data. Comparing unstimulated samples against CFSE-low samples taken after the reaction was how alloreactive CD4+ and CD8+ clones were defined. Regulatory or non-regulatory origin was assigned to alloreactive CD4+ clones by matching of sequences to sorted unstimulated Treg and non-Treg repertoires. Held by TCRdb, this immuneACCESS table contains in-frame sequences only and omits some clones. Under half of the omission traces to an unresolved V gene where checked; the cause of the rest is unknown. That table supplies the V and J calls and clone size; D and trimming were determined from the DNA. Within this sample are about 100,000 clones, with 91% of them counted one time only. The top ten clones comprise approximately 0.15% of the sample.

This sample was included in a study of siplizumab effects on memory and regulatory T cells (dated by TCRdb to between 2019 and 2020). At the level of the whole study: The effect of the anti-CD2 antibody siplizumab on alloreactive T-cell subsets was examined in allogeneic mixed lymphocyte reactions constructed from human PBMCs. Overall study results and their limits: The cumulative frequency of alloreactive sequences traceable to unstimulated CD4+ memory T cells was significantly reduced by siplizumab. Whether proliferating Tregs from siplizumab cultures were suppressive was not functionally confirmed. Sequences below about 10^-5 frequency were poorly captured, so only a minor fraction of alloreactive clones could be mapped to unstimulated subsets. Unstimulated naive T cells appeared to be more diverse than memory T cells, and naive cells seemed to make a substantial contribution to the alloresponse. Of the alloreactive CD4+ clones that could be mapped, the Treg-derived share averaged about 70% with siplizumab compared with under 30% in control reactions. A naive or memory phenotype could not be assigned to roughly 75-95% of proliferating CD4+ or CD8+ clones.

Sorted unstimulated T cells and proliferating T cells recovered from mixed lymphocyte reactions were subjected to TCRbeta CDR3 sequencing. Fresh whole blood from around 11 HLA-typed healthy donors was used to isolate PBMCs. The receptor was isolated from a human donor in good health. What was sequenced was CD4+ T cells sorted from blood.

The nucleotide sequence reads TGCAGCGTTGAAAAGGGAACCGGGGAGCTGTTTTTT. Translation gives CSVEKGTGELFF. The V gene is TRBV29-1 and the J gene is TRBJ2-2, with the D gene not confidently named. The CDR3 measures 12 amino acids from cysteine to phenylalanine. The DNA shown is the 36-base CDR3, in frame from base 1. The germline V gene specifies SQVTM as CDR1 and ANQGSEA as CDR2. The junction carries 6 bases between V and J, which are trimmed by 2 bases and 5 bases respectively.